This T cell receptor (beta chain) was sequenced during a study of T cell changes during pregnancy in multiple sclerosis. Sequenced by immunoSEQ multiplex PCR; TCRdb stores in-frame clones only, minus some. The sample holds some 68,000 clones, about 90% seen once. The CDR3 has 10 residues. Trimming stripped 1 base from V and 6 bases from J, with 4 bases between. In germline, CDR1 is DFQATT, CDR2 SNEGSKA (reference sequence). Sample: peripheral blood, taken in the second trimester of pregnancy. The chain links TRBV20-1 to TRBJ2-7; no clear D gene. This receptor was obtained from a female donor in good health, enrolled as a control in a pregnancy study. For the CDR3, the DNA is TGCAGTGCTAGAGGAGGCGAGCAGTACTTC. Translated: CSARGGEQYF.